This T cell receptor (beta chain) was captured by sequencing in a study of blood T cell repertoires in COVID-19. Profiling relied on immunoSEQ multiplex PCR, and the TCRdb table lists in-frame clones only, not all of them. This table has some 250,000 clones, around 81% appearing once. The germline V gene has CDR1 SGHRS and CDR2 YFSETQ. This CDR3 is built from 17 residues. Trimming stripped 2 bases from V and 0 bases from J, with 15 bases between. Sequenced sample: peripheral blood. The gene calls are TRBV5-1 and TRBJ1-3; D remains ambiguous. This sequence originates from a woman aged 55-69 years with active or convalescent COVID-19. The CDR3 loop reads CASSFDRGPHSGNTIYF. The CDR3 DNA reads as TGCGCCAGCAGCTTCGACCGAGGTCCCCACTCTGGAAACACCATATATTTT. The full variable domain, completed using reference TRBV5-1 and TRBJ1-3, is KAGVTQTPRYLIKTRGQQVTLSCSPISGHRSVSWYQQTPGQGLQFLFEYFSETQRNKGNFPGRFSGRQFSNSRSEMNVSTLELGDSALYLCASSFDRGPHSGNTIYFGEGSWLTVV.